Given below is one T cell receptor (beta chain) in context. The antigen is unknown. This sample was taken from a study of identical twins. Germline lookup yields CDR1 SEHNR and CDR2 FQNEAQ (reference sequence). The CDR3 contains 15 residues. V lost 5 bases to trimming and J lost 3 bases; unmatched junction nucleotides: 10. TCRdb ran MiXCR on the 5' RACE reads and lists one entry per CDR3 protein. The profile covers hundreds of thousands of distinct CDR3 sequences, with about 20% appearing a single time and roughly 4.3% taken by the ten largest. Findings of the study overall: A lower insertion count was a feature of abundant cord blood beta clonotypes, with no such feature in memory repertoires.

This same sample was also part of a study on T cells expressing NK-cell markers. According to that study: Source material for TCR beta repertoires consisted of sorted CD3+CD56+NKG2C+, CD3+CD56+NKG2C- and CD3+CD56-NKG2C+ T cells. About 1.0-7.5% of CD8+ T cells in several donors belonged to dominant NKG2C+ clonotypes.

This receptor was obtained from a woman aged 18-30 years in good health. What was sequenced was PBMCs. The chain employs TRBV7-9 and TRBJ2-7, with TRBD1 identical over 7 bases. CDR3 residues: CASSPRQGSFYEQYF. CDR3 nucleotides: TGTGCCAGCAGCCCCCGACAGGGCTCTTTCTACGAGCAGTACTTC.